The next 24 T cell receptor beta chains were all read from a single sample in a study of T-cell memory formation after mild COVID-19. TCRdb fed the 5' RACE reads into MiXCR, producing one record per CDR3 protein. Here the sample spans 200,000 to 300,000 distinct CDR3 sequences, less than 20% being singletons. The specimen sequenced was PBMCs or a T cell subset sorted from them (not recorded which). Every receptor here comes from an adult woman who had mild COVID-19 (a few samples of this study predate the infection). Cell type and time point are not known.

This clonotype was counted between two and nine times. The chain is built from TRBV6-5 and TRBJ2-3; D may be TRBD2 (6 bases). The CDR3 totals 16 residues. The germline V gene encodes CDR1 MNHEY and CDR2 SVGAGI. V lost 4 bases, J lost 6 bases, and 20 bases lay in between. The CDR3 reads CASSWTGTGYRDTQYF. In nucleotides, the CDR3 is TGTGCCAGCAGTTGGACCGGGACTGGATATAGGGATACGCAGTATTTT.

This clonotype was observed a single time. This sequence joins TRBV12-3 or TRBV12-4 and TRBJ1-1; D unresolved. The CDR3 runs to 14 residues. V lost 6 bases to trimming and J lost 0 bases, with 11 bases between them. CDR3 in DNA: TGTGCCAGCAGACGTTCCACAGTGAACACTGAAGCTTTCTTT. Translating gives CASRRSTVNTEAFF.

This clonotype occurred a few times. CDR3 loop: CASSPPSGRAYEQYF. The CDR3 DNA follows: TGTGCCAGCTCACCACCTAGCGGGAGGGCCTACGAGCAGTACTTC. This chain connects TRBV18 to TRBJ2-7, with 11 nucleotides matching TRBD2. The germline V gene encodes CDR1 KGHSH and CDR2 LQKENI. CDR3 length equals 15 residues. V was pared by 0 bases and J by 2 bases, with 0 bases of the junction left unmatched.

This clonotype appeared many times. V usage is TRBV5-5 and J usage is TRBJ2-5; D is perhaps TRBD1 (5 bases). Germline CDR1 reads SGHKS; CDR2 reads YYEKEE (reference sequence). V lost 1 base to trimming and J lost 2 bases, with 12 bases between them. The CDR3 loop spans 15 amino acids. The CDR3 loop reads CASSLRGGTQETQYF. The CDR3 DNA reads TGTGCCAGCAGCTTGAGGGGCGGAACGCAAGAGACCCAGTACTTC. Full variable domain (remainder filled in from reference TRBV5-5 and TRBJ2-5): DAGVTQSPTHLIKTRGQQVTLRCSPISGHKSVSWYQQVLGQGPQFIFQYYEKEERGRGNFPDRFSARQFPNYSSELNVNALLLGDSALYLCASSLRGGTQETQYFGPGTRLLVL.

The CDR3 is CASSFGGGDTDTQYF. DNA of the CDR3: TGCGCCAGCAGCTTCGGCGGGGGGGACACAGATACGCAGTATTTT. The chain has TRBV5-1 and TRBJ2-3; TRBD2 agrees at 9 bases. CDR1 SGHRS and CDR2 YFSETQ come from the germline V gene. J gave up 2 bases and V 2 bases, and 3 bases lay outside the gene matches. There are 15 residues in the CDR3. Full variable domain (missing parts from reference TRBV5-1 and TRBJ2-3): KAGVTQTPRYLIKTRGQQVTLSCSPISGHRSVSWYQQTPGQGLQFLFEYFSETQRNKGNFPGRFSGRQFSNSRSEMNVSTLELGDSALYLCASSFGGGDTDTQYFGPGTRLTVL.

The chain is built from TRBV4-1 and TRBJ2-7; D not certain. V lost 6 bases and J lost 3, with 6 bases in between. This CDR3 has 11 residues. The germline V gene encodes CDR1 MGHRA and CDR2 YSYEKL. The CDR3 coding sequence is TGCGCCAGCAGGGGGAACTACGAGCAGTACTTC. Translation: CASRGNYEQYF.

This clonotype was counted a few times. The rearrangement joins TRBV12-3 or TRBV12-4 to TRBJ2-7; D not resolved. The length of the CDR3 is 12 residues. Trimming removed 8 bases from V and 0 bases from J, with 8 bases in between. The CDR3 region is CASGSSSYEQYF. CDR3 sequence (DNA): TGTGCCAGCGGCTCCAGCTCCTACGAGCAGTACTTC.

This clonotype showed up many times. CDR3 amino acids: CASSLLDQGGYYEQYF. The DNA for the CDR3 is TGTGCCAGCAGTTTACTAGACCAAGGGGGATACTACGAGCAGTACTTC. The V call is TRBV12-3 or TRBV12-4, the J call TRBJ2-7; D might be TRBD1 (6 bases). The CDR3 length is 16 residues. V dropped 2 bases and J dropped 3 bases, with 17 bases sitting between them.

In this sample, this clonotype turned up a few times. The rearrangement links TRBV29-1 to TRBJ1-1, with TRBD1 matching over 7 bases. Trimming cost V 3 bases and J 3 bases; bases outside gene matches: 1. The CDR3 is 12 amino acids. In germline, CDR1 is SQVTM, CDR2 ANQGSEA. The CDR3 sequence is CSVDQGDTEAFF. The CDR3 DNA follows: TGCAGCGTTGATCAGGGGGACACTGAAGCTTTCTTT.

This clonotype was observed at least ten times. The genes are TRBV3-1 and TRBJ2-1; 10 bases agree with TRBD1. Trimming removed 7 bases from V and 4 bases from J; junction bases left unmatched: 7. Germline V lookup: CDR1 LGHDT, CDR2 YNNKEL (reference sequence). The CDR3 totals 15 residues. The CDR3 coding sequence is TGTGCCAGCAACCGGTGGGACAGGGGATACAATGAGCAGTTCTTC. Translation gives CASNRWDRGYNEQFF.

This clonotype has a handful of counts. This rearrangement joins TRBV7-2 to TRBJ2-1, with TRBD2 identical over 10 bases. The CDR3 totals 13 residues. The V gene end was trimmed by 5 bases and the J gene end by 10 bases; junction bases not matched to a gene: 5. Germline assignment: CDR1 SGHTA and CDR2 FQGNSA. In DNA form, the CDR3 reads TGTGCCAGCAGCGTATCTAGCGGGAGAGAGCAGTTCTTC. Translating it yields CASSVSSGREQFF. Using reference TRBV7-2 and TRBJ2-1 for the parts outside the CDR3, the full variable domain is GAGVSQSPSNKVTEKGKDVELRCDPISGHTALYWYRQSLGQGLEFLIYFQGNSAPDKSGLPSDRFSAERTGGSVSTLTIQRTQQEDSAVYLCASSVSSGREQFFGPGTRLTVL.

The chain employs TRBV5-5 and TRBJ2-7, with 9 bases matching TRBD1. CDR3 length: 14 amino acids. Germline V lookup: CDR1 SGHKS, CDR2 YYEKEE (reference sequence). Trimming took 7 bases from V and 9 from J; bases not matched to a gene: 14. The CDR3 reads CASGLRDRVPLQYF. In nucleotides, the CDR3 is TGTGCCAGCGGACTCCGGGACAGGGTCCCCTTGCAGTACTTC.

V usage is TRBV20-1 and J usage is TRBJ1-2, with D unclear. V was trimmed by 0 bases and J by 2 bases, leaving 10 bases between them. CDR1 and CDR2 from the germline V gene are DFQATT and SNEGSKA (reference sequence). This CDR3 is 14 amino acids long. The CDR3 DNA reads TGCAGTGCTAGAGACGCCGCAGGAAACTATGGCTACACCTTC. As protein: CSARDAAGNYGYTF.

The chain carries TRBV24-1 and TRBJ2-4; D may be TRBD2 (6 bases). Deletions cut 4 bases from V and 2 bases from J, with 11 bases between. Germline assignment: CDR1 KGHDR and CDR2 SFDVKD. The CDR3 covers 15 residues. The CDR3: CATSEEGGTKNIQYF. CDR3 DNA sequence: TGTGCCACCAGTGAGGAGGGTGGGACCAAAAACATTCAGTACTTC.

This clonotype was seen many times. V gene TRBV20-1 combines with J gene TRBJ2-7; D possibly matches TRBD1 or TRBD2 (6 bases each). In germline, CDR1 is DFQATT, CDR2 SNEGSKA (reference sequence). V lost 4 bases to trimming and J lost 4 bases, with 20 bases between them. The CDR3 consists of 15 residues. This CDR3 is CSANPWGARGYEQYF. DNA for the CDR3: TGCAGTGCTAACCCGTGGGGGGCAAGGGGTTACGAGCAGTACTTC.

DNA of the CDR3: TGCAGCGTGGAGGAGGGTAGAGGCCAGCCGCAGTATTTT. Translating gives CSVEEGRGQPQYF. This rearrangement joins TRBV29-1 to TRBJ2-3, with D possibly being TRBD2 (6 bases). V was shortened by 6 bases and J by 10 bases, with 20 bases between the two germline ends. The CDR3 contains 13 residues. Germline V gives CDR1 SQVTM, CDR2 ANQGSEA.

This clonotype appeared a few times. The chain has TRBV9 and TRBJ2-7; tentatively, D is TRBD1 or TRBD2 (5 bases each). The CDR3 consists of 14 residues. V was cut by 0 bases and J by 7 bases, with 14 bases left in between. From germline, CDR1 is SGDLS and CDR2 YYNGEE. CDR3 bases: TGTGCCAGCAGCGTAGGGGACGGGATAGGGGAGCAGTACTTC. Protein: CASSVGDGIGEQYF.

The rearrangement uses TRBV20-1 and TRBJ2-1; 12 nucleotides align to TRBD2. Germline CDR1 is DFQATT and CDR2 is SNEGSKA (reference sequence). J gave up 9 bases and V 3 bases, and 9 bases lay outside the gene matches. The CDR3 loop spans 15 amino acids. The CDR3 DNA sequence: TGCAGTGCTAGTAGGATGACTAGCGGGAGAGGTGAGCAGTTCTTC. Its translation is CSASRMTSGRGEQFF.

This clonotype was observed a few times. The chain is built from TRBV29-1 and TRBJ1-1; D remains unclear. CDR3 length: 12 residues. V gave up 7 bases and J gave up 6 bases, with 15 bases separating them. The V gene's germline CDR1 is SQVTM and CDR2 ANQGSEA. CDR3 sequence reads: CSARDPGAEAFF. The CDR3 nucleotides read TGCAGCGCCCGAGACCCCGGCGCTGAAGCTTTCTTT.

This clonotype has only a few counts. The chain combines TRBV12-3 or TRBV12-4 with TRBJ2-3; D may match TRBD1 or TRBD2 (5 bases each). Deletions cut 6 bases from V and 5 bases from J, with 12 bases between. The CDR3 is 13 amino acids. CDR3 bases: TGTGCCAGCAGGAGGGACGTCGGAGATACGCAGTATTTT. This translates into CASRRDVGDTQYF.

V and J are TRBV2 and TRBJ2-1, with TRBD2 matching 11 bases. In germline, CDR1 is SNHLY, CDR2 FYNNEI. The V gene end was trimmed by 5 bases and the J gene end by 4 bases; junction bases not matched to a gene: 4. The CDR3 totals 15 residues. The CDR3 nucleotides read TGTGCCAGCAGTTCCTGGACTAGCGGGTACAATGAGCAGTTCTTC. It is translated as CASSSWTSGYNEQFF.

V is TRBV2 and J is TRBJ2-2; D uncertain. CDR3 size: 13 residues. V was cut by 7 bases and J by 5 bases, with 11 bases left in between. The germline V gene has CDR1 SNHLY and CDR2 FYNNEI. CDR3 sequence reads: CASKVGLTGELFF. The CDR3 DNA follows: TGTGCCAGCAAGGTCGGCCTAACCGGGGAGCTGTTTTTT.

The V and J genes are TRBV5-1 and TRBJ2-2; D gene uncertain. V was trimmed by 4 bases and J by 3 bases, leaving 7 bases between them. Germline values: CDR1 SGHRS, CDR2 YFSETQ. The CDR3 has 13 amino acids. CDR3 sequence reads: CASSNGDTGELFF. The CDR3 nucleotides read TGCGCCAGCAGCAATGGGGACACCGGGGAGCTGTTTTTT.

This clonotype was observed a few times. The rearrangement links TRBV12-3 or TRBV12-4 to TRBJ2-1, with 7 bases identical to TRBD2. Trimming took 8 bases from V and 6 from J; bases not matched to a gene: 19. The CDR3 is made up of 17 amino acids. CDR3 in DNA: TGTGCCAGCGGGTCCTCTAGCGGTCCTCTCCTCAGCAATGAGCAGTTCTTC. Protein: CASGSSSGPLLSNEQFF.